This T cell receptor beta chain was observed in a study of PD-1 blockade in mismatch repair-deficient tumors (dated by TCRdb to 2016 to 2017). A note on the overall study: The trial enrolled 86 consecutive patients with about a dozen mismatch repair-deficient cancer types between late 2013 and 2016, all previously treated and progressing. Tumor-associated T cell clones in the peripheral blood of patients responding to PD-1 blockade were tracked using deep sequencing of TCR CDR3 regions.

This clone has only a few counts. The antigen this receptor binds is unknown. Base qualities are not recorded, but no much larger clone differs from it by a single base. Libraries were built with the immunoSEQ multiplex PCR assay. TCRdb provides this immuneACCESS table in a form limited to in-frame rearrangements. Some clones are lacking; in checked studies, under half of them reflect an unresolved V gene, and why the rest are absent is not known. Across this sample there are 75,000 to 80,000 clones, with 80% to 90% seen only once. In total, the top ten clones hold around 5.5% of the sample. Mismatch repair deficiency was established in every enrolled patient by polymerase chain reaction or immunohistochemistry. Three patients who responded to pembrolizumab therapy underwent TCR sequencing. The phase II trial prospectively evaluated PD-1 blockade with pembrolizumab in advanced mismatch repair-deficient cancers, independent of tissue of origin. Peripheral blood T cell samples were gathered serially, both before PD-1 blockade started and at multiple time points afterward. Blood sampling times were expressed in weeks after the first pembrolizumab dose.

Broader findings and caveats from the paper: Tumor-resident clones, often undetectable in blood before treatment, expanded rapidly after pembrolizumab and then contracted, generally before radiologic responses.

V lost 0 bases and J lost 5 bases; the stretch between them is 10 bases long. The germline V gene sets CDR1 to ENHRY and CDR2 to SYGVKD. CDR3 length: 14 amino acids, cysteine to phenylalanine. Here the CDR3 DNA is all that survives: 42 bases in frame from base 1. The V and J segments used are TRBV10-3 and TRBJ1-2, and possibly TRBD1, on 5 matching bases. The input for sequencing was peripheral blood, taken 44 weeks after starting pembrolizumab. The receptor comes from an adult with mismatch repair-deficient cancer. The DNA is TGTGCCATCAGTGAGTCGTCAGGGCGTTATGGCTACACCTTC. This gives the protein CAISESSGRYGYTF.